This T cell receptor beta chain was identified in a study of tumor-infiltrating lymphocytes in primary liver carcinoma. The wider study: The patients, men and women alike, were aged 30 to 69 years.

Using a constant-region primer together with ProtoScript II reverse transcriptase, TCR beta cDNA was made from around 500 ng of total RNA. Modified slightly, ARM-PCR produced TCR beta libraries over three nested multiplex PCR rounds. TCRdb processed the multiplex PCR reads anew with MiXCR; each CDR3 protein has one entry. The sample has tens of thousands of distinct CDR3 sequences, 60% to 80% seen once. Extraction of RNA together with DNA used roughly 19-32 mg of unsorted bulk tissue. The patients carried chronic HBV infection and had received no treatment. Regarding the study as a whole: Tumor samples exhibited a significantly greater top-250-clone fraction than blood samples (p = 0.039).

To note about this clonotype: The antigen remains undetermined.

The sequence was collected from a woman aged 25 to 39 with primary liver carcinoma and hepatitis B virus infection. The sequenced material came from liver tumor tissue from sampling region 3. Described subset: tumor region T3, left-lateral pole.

This CDR3 is CAGSQNRTSGWDEQYF. The CDR3 DNA follows: TGCGCTGGCAGCCAAAATCGTACTAGCGGGTGGGACGAGCAGTACTTC. The J gene is TRBJ2-7, the V gene TRBV4-1; 9 bases map to TRBD2. CDR1 and CDR2 (germline): MGHRA, YSYEKL. The CDR3 length is 16 residues.